The 20 T cell receptor beta chains presented below share a single source sample, sequenced in a study of blood T cells in healthy people across ages. A second about 6 to 12 cycle PCR used barcoded and J-beta primers. Using its own MiXCR run on the 5' RACE reads, TCRdb lists one record per CDR3 protein. Here the sample spans hundreds of thousands of distinct CDR3 sequences, roughly 64% being singletons. Sequenced input: blood. These receptors originate from a man aged 25-45 years in good health.

Only one count was recorded for this clonotype. This chain joins TRBV6-1 and TRBJ2-5, with D possibly matching TRBD1 (6 bases). This CDR3 is 15 amino acids long. V lost 6 bases and J lost 2, with 16 bases in between. The germline gives CDR1 MNHNS, CDR2 SASEGT. The DNA for the CDR3 is TGTGCCAGCAGCCCAAACAGGGCTCTACAAGAGACCCAGTACTTC. Its protein product is CASSPNRALQETQYF.

The rearrangement joins TRBV6-2 or TRBV6-3 to TRBJ2-1, with D perhaps TRBD2 (7 bases). This CDR3 is 14 amino acids long. V lost 3 bases to trimming and J lost 8 bases, with 14 bases between them. CDR1 MNHEY and CDR2 SVGEGT come from the germline V gene. This CDR3 is CASSYGGGYDEQFF. CDR3 nucleotide sequence: TGTGCCAGCAGTTATGGCGGGGGCTATGATGAGCAGTTCTTC.

CDR3 bases: TGTGCCAGCAGTTACTCAACTAGCGGGAGTTTTTACGAGCAGTACTTC. Residues: CASSYSTSGSFYEQYF. This sequence joins TRBV6-2 or TRBV6-3 and TRBJ2-5, with 11 bases aligning to TRBD2. Judging by the DNA end, TRBJ2-7 fits better; the J call may be wrong. Germline V gene sequence: CDR1 MNHEY, CDR2 SVGEGT. The CDR3 is made up of 16 amino acids.

This clonotype turned up a few times. The genes are TRBV7-9 and TRBJ1-5; D is perhaps TRBD1 (6 bases). V lost 4 bases and J 5 bases, leaving 12 bases between the germline ends. The CDR3 is 14 amino acids. The germline gives CDR1 SEHNR, CDR2 FQNEAQ (reference sequence). For the CDR3, the DNA is TGTGCCAGCAGCTCGCAGGGGTTCGATCAGCCCCAGCATTTT. Translated, it gives CASSSQGFDQPQHF. The full variable domain, completed using reference TRBV7-9 and TRBJ1-5, is DTGVSQNPRHKITKRGQNVTFRCDPISEHNRLYWYRQTLGQGPEFLTYFQNEAQLEKSRLLSDRFSAERPKGSFSTLEIQRTEQGDSAMYLCASSSQGFDQPQHFGDGTRLSIL.

This clonotype showed up many times. The chain carries TRBV9 and TRBJ2-6; D is unresolved. This CDR3 comprises 13 residues. The germline gives CDR1 SGDLS, CDR2 YYNGEE. V was pared by 3 bases and J by 6 bases, with 7 bases between. The CDR3 protein is CASSDPLANVLTF. CDR3 nucleotides: TGTGCCAGCAGCGACCCTTTGGCCAACGTCCTGACTTTC. Full variable domain (remainder filled in from reference TRBV9 and TRBJ2-6): DSGVTQTPKHLITATGQRVTLRCSPRSGDLSVYWYQQSLDQGLQFLIQYYNGEERAKGNILERFSAQQFPDLHSELNLSSLELGDSALYFCASSDPLANVLTFGAGSRLTVL.

CDR3 DNA: TGTGCCACCAGTGACCCCGACATGAACCATGGCTACACCTTC. Its protein is CATSDPDMNHGYTF. This rearrangement joins TRBV24-1 to TRBJ1-2; no clear D gene. CDR1 and CDR2 from the germline V gene are KGHDR and SFDVKD. The CDR3 consists of 14 residues. V was shortened by 4 bases and J by 6 bases, with 14 bases between the two germline ends.

The chain is built from TRBV5-1 and TRBJ2-1; D gene uncertain. The DNA end favors TRBJ2-7, so the J call may be wrong. CDR1 and CDR2 (germline): SGHRS, YFSETQ. The CDR3 covers 15 residues. CDR3 protein: CASSLTKSSYNEQYF. The CDR3 DNA reads as TGCGCCAGCAGCCTAACAAAATCCTCCTACAATGAGCAGTACTTC.

V usage is TRBV7-2 and J usage is TRBJ2-7, with TRBD2 as a possible D gene (5 bases). Germline CDR1 is SGHTA and CDR2 is FQGNSA. There are 13 residues in the CDR3. Trimming cost V 6 bases and J 0 bases, with 9 bases left between them. CDR3 sequence: CASRTDFSYEQYF. CDR3 bases: TGTGCCAGCAGGACGGACTTCTCCTACGAGCAGTACTTC.

This rearrangement joins TRBV9 to TRBJ2-5, with 14 bases matching TRBD2. The V segment lost 3 bases and the J segment 4 bases; nucleotides outside the gene matches: 5. The germline V gene has CDR1 SGDLS and CDR2 YYNGEE. This CDR3 is built from 16 residues. CDR3 DNA sequence: TGTGCCAGCAGCGCGGGACTAGCGGGAGTACGAGAGACCCAGTACTTC. It yields the protein CASSAGLAGVRETQYF.

Regarding this clonotype: Germline is not matched at one junction end, which may reflect a read error. V is TRBV28 and J is TRBJ1-6; D unclear. Germline CDR1 reads MDHEN; CDR2 reads SYDVKM. This CDR3 spans 12 amino acids. The CDR3 bases are TGTGCCAGCAGTTCGAGTGGATCACCCCTTCACTTT. Its protein product is CASSSSGSPLHF.

The chain employs TRBV9 and TRBJ1-1; 7 bases are a match to TRBD1. With V trimmed by 0 bases and J by 7 bases, 3 bases remained unmatched. The CDR3 is made up of 13 amino acids. Per germline, CDR1 SGDLS and CDR2 YYNGEE. In DNA form, the CDR3 reads TGTGCCAGCAGCGTAGATCGGGACAGTGAAGCTTTCTTT. This translates into CASSVDRDSEAFF.

The chain uses TRBV7-9 and TRBJ2-7, with 7 bases identical to TRBD1. CDR3 size: 15 residues. V shed 2 bases, J shed 2 bases, and the junction held 6 bases outside the gene matches. Germline CDR1 is SEHNR and CDR2 is FQNEAQ (reference sequence). CDR3 sequence (DNA): TGTGCCAGCAGCTTATATACAGGGGCTGCCTACGAGCAGTACTTC. As protein: CASSLYTGAAYEQYF.

The chain carries TRBV7-2 and TRBJ2-4, with 7 bases fitting TRBD1. The J call is doubtful: the DNA matches TRBJ2-7 better. The CDR3 is 16 residues long. Germline loops: CDR1 SGHTA, CDR2 FQGNSA. The CDR3 sequence is CASSARQGRAIYEQYF. CDR3 sequence (DNA): TGTGCCAGCAGCGCTAGACAGGGTCGGGCTATATACGAGCAGTACTTC.

This chain links TRBV20-1 with TRBJ1-1; D remains ambiguous. CDR3 length: 12 amino acids. Trimming shortened V by 6 bases and J by 5 bases, and 13 bases separated the two germline ends. In germline, CDR1 is DFQATT, CDR2 SNEGSKA (reference sequence). CDR3 sequence reads: CSAKTGGTEAFF. DNA of the CDR3: TGCAGTGCGAAGACGGGTGGGACTGAAGCTTTCTTT.

The CDR3 sequence: CSVAGPQETQYF. CDR3 nucleotides: TGCAGCGTTGCTGGCCCCCAAGAGACCCAGTACTTC. The chain employs TRBV29-1 and TRBJ2-5; D is unresolved. Trimming stripped 4 bases from V and 1 base from J, with 7 bases between. This CDR3 is built from 12 residues. Germline V CDR1 and CDR2: SQVTM, ANQGSEA.

The genes are TRBV4-1 and TRBJ1-1, with 8 nucleotides matching TRBD1. This CDR3 has 15 amino acids. In germline, CDR1 is MGHRA, CDR2 YSYEKL. The V segment lost 4 bases and the J segment 1 base; nucleotides outside the gene matches: 5. In DNA, the CDR3 is TGCGCCAGCAGCCGAGGACAGGGCCCGAACACTGAAGCTTTCTTT. It yields the protein CASSRGQGPNTEAFF.

This chain joins TRBV20-1 and TRBJ2-1; D gene ambiguous. Germline loops: CDR1 DFQATT, CDR2 SNEGSKA (reference sequence). The CDR3 totals 12 residues. With 6 bases removed from V and 7 bases from J, the gap between germline ends came to 13 bases. The CDR3 nucleotides are TGCAGTGCCACCAAGCTGTATAATGAGCAGTTCTTC. It specifies CSATKLYNEQFF.

This clonotype came up once. V is TRBV6-5 and J is TRBJ1-2, with D unclear. Germline CDR1 MNHEY, CDR2 SVGAGI. CDR3 size: 18 residues. The V gene lost 4 bases and the J gene lost 0 bases, with 21 bases spanning the gap. CDR3 in amino acids: CASSFSVVPSTANYGYTF. The CDR3 DNA reads TGTGCCAGCAGTTTTTCCGTGGTACCTTCAACGGCTAACTATGGCTACACCTTC.

The rearrangement links TRBV4-2 to TRBJ2-1, with 9 bases fitting TRBD2. CDR1 and CDR2 (germline): LGHNA, YNFKEQ. The CDR3 sequence is 16 residues long. Unmatched junction bases numbered 6, after V lost 3 bases and J lost 3 bases. The CDR3 nucleotides are TGTGCCAGCAGCCATATAGCGGGGGACTTCTACAATGAGCAGTTCTTC. Amino acid sequence: CASSHIAGDFYNEQFF.

V usage is TRBV24-1 and J usage is TRBJ2-1; a weak D match, TRBD1 (5 bases). CDR1 is KGHDR, CDR2 SFDVKD, per germline. This CDR3 has 13 residues. V lost 1 base to trimming and J lost 8 bases, with 8 bases between them. The CDR3 spells CATSDFRGHEQFF. In DNA form, the CDR3 reads TGTGCCACCAGTGATTTTAGGGGCCATGAGCAGTTCTTC.